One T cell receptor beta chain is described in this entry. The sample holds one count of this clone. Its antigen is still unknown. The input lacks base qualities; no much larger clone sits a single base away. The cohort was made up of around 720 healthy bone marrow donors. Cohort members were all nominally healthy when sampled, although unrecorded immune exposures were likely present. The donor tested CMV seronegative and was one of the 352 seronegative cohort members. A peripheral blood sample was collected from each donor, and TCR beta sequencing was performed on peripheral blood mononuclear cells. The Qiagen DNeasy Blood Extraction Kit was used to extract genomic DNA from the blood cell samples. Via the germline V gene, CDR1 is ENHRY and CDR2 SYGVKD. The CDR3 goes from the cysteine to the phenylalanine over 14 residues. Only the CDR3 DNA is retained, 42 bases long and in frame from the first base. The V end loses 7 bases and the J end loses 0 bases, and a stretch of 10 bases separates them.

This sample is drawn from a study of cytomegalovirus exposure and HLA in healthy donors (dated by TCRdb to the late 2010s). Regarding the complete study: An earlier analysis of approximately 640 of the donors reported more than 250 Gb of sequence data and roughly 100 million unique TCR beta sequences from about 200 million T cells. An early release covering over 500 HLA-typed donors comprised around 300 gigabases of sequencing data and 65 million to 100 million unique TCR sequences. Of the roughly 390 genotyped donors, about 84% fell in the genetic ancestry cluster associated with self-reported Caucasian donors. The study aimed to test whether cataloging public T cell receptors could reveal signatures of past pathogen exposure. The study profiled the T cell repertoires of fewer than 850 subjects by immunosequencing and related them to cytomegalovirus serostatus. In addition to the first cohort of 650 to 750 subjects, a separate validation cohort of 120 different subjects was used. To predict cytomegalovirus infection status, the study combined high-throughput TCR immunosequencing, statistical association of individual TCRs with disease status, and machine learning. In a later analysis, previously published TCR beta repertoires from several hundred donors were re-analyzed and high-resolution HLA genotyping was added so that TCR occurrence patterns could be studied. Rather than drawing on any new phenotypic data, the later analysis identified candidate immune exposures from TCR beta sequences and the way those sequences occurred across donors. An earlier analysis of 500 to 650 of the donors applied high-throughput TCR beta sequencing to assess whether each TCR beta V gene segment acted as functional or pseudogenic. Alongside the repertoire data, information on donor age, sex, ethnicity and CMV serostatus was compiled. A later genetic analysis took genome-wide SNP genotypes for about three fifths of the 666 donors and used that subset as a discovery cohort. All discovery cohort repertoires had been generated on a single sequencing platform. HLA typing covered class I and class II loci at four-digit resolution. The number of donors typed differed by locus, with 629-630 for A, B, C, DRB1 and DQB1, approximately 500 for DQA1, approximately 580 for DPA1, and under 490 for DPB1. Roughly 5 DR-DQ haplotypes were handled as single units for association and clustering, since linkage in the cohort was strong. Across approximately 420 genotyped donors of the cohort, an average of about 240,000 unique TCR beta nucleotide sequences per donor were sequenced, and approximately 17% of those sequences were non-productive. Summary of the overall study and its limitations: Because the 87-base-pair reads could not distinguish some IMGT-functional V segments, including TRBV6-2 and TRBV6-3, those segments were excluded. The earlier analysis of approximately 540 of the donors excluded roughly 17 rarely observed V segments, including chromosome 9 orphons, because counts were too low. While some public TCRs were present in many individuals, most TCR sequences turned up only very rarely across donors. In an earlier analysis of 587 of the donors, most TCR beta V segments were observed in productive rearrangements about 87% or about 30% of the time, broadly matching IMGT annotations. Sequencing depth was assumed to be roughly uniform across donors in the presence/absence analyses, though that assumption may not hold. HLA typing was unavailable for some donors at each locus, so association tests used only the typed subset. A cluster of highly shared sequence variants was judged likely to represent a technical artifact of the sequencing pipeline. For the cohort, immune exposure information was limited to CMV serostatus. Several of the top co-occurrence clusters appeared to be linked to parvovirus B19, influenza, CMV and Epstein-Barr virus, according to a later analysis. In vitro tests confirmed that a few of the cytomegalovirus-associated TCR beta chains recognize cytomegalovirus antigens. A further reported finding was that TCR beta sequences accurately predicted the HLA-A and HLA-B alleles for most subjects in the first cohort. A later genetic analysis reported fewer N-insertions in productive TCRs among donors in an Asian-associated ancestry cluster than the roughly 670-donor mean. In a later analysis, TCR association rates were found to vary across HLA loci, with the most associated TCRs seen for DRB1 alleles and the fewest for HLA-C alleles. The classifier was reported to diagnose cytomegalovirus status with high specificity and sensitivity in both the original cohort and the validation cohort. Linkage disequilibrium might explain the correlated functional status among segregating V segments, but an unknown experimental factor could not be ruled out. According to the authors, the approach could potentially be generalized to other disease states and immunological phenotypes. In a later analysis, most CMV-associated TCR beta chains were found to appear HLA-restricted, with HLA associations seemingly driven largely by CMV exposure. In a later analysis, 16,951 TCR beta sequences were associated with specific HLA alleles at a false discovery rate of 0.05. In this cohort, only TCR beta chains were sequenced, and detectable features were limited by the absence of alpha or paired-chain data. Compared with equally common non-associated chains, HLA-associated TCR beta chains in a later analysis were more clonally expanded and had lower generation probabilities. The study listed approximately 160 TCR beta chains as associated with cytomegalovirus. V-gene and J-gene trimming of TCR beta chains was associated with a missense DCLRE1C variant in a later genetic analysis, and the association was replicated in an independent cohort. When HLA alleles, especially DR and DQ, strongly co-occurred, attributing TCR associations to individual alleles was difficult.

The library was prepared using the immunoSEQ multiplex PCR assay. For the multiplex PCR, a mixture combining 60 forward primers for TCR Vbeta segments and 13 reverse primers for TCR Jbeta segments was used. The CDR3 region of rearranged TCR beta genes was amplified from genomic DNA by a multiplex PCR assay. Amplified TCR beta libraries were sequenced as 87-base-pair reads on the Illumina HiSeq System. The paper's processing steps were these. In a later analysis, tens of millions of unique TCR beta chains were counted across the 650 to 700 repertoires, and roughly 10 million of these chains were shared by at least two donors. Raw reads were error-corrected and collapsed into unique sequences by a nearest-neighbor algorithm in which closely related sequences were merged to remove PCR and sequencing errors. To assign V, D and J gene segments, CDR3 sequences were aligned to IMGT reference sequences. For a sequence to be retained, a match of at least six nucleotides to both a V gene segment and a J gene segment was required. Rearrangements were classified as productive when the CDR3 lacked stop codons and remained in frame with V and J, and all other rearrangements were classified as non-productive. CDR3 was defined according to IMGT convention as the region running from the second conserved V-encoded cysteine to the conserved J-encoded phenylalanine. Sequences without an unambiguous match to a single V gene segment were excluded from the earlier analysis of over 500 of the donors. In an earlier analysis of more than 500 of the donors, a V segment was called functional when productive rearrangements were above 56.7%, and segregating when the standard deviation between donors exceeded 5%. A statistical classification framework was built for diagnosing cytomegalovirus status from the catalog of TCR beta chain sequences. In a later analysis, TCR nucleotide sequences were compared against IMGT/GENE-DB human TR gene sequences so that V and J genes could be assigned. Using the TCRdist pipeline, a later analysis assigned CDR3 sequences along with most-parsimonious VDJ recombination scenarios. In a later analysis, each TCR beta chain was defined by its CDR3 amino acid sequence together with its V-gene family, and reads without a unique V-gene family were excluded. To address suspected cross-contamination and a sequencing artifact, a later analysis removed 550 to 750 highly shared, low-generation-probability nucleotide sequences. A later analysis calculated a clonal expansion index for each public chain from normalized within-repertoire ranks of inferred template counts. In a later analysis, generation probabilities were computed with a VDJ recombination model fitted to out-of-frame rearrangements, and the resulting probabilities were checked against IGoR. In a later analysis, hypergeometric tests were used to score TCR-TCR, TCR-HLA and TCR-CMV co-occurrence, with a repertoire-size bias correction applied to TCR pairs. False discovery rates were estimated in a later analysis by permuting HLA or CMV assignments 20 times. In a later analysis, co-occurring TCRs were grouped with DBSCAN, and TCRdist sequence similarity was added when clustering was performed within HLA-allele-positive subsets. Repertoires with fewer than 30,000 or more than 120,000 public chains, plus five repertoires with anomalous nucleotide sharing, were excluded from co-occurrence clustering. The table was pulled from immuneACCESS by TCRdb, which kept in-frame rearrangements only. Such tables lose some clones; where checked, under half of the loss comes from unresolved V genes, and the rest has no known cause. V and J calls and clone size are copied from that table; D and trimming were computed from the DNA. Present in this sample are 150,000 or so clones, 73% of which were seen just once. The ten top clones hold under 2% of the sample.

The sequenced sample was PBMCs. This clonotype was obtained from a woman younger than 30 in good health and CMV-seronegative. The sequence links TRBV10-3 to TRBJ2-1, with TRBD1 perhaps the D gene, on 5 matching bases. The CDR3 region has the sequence CAITQDSSYNEQFF. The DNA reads TGTGCCATCACCCAAGACAGCTCCTACAATGAGCAGTTCTTC.